What follows are 27 T cell receptor beta chains derived from one specimen sequenced in a study of shared T cell receptors in the human thymus. Sequencing was performed with immunoSEQ multiplex PCR; in TCRdb, only in-frame clones are kept and a portion is missing. Among around 730,000 clones listed, over 75% were seen once. Separately, the same data were catalogued under a study of human thymus T cells.

Sequencing was done on a sample of thymocytes. Source of these receptors: a girl less than two years old with a congenital heart defect.

V gene TRBV21-1 combines with J gene TRBJ1-1; the table gives TRBD1 as D, unverified against the DNA. TRBV21-1 is a listed pseudogene. The CDR3 is made up of 12 amino acids. This CDR3 is CARGETGFEAFF. As DNA, the CDR3 is TGTGCCAGAGGTGAGACAGGATTCGAAGCTTTCTTT.

Only one count was recorded for this clone. The chain uses TRBV7-2 and TRBJ1-2; D is possibly TRBD1 (6 bases). V lost 4 bases to trimming and J lost 5 bases, with 20 bases between them. CDR3 length: 16 amino acids. Germline CDR1 is SGHTA and CDR2 is FQGNSA. The CDR3 is CASSSIPGQPLYGYTF. The CDR3 DNA is TGTGCCAGCAGCTCCATCCCCGGACAGCCCCTTTATGGCTACACCTTC.

This rearrangement joins TRBV9 to TRBJ1-6; 9 bases agree with TRBD1. Germline V gives CDR1 SGDLS, CDR2 YYNGEE. The CDR3 is 15 amino acids. V was clipped by 3 bases and J by 8 bases; unmatched bases: 6. The CDR3 coding sequence is TGTGCCAGCAGCGAGGGGACAGGGTCGCATTCACCCCTCCACTTT. It translates to CASSEGTGSHSPLHF.

The chain has TRBV5-1 and TRBJ2-3; D is unresolved. Trimming removed 4 bases from V and 5 bases from J, with 11 bases in between. Per germline, CDR1 SGHRS and CDR2 YFSETQ. The CDR3 runs to 13 residues. In nucleotides, the CDR3 is TGCGCCAGCAGCACTCTCCCCGGAGATACGCAGTATTTT. Translating gives CASSTLPGDTQYF.

Turning to this clone: The sample holds other DNA sequences that translate to the same CDR3. This chain connects TRBV28 to TRBJ1-1; D is unresolved. The CDR3 spans 10 residues. The germline V gene encodes CDR1 MDHEN and CDR2 SYDVKM. The germline V and J ends were trimmed by 4 bases and 11 bases, with 8 bases remaining between them. The CDR3 DNA sequence: TGTGCCAGCAGTTCCAGGAGGGCTTTCTTT. This gives the protein CASSSRRAFF.

This chain connects TRBV18 to TRBJ1-5; D unclear. CDR1 is KGHSH, CDR2 LQKENI, per germline. The CDR3 is 14 amino acids. V was trimmed by 0 bases and J by 4 bases, leaving 7 bases between them. The CDR3 region has the DNA TGTGCCAGCTCACCACCTCCCGGGAATCAGCCCCAGCATTTT. Its protein is CASSPPPGNQPQHF.

This clone was observed a handful of times. The chain carries TRBV5-4 and TRBJ2-3; 7 bases fit TRBD1. V dropped 0 bases and J dropped 2; count of bases not matched to a gene: 15. The CDR3 spans 19 residues. From germline, CDR1 is SGHNT and CDR2 YYREEE (reference sequence). For the CDR3, the DNA is TGTGCCAGCAGCTTGGTTGGCAGGGGGAAAACAAAATCCACAGATACGCAGTATTTT. Translating it yields CASSLVGRGKTKSTDTQYF.

J is TRBJ1-1 and V is TRBV4-3; 9 bases agree with TRBD1. V shed 7 bases and J 1 base; nucleotides not matched to a gene: 10. This CDR3 has 16 residues. Per germline, CDR1 LGHNA and CDR2 YSLEER. The CDR3, as DNA: TGCGCCAGCACCCCGGAGGGGACAGGGCCGAACACTGAAGCTTTCTTT. This codes for CASTPEGTGPNTEAFF.

J is TRBJ2-4 and V is TRBV28, with 10 bases fitting TRBD2. Germline-derived CDR1 and CDR2 are MDHEN and SYDVKM. J was trimmed by 3 bases and V by 6 bases; bases with no gene match: 17. The CDR3 runs 19 residues. The CDR3 reads CASRTATPRLAGNKNIQYF. DNA for the CDR3: TGTGCCAGCAGGACCGCGACCCCCCGACTAGCGGGCAACAAAAACATTCAGTACTTC.

V is TRBV7-9 and J is TRBJ1-1, with D unclear. V lost 3 bases and J 6 bases, leaving 23 bases between the germline ends. Germline-derived CDR1 and CDR2 are SEHNR and FQNEAQ (reference sequence). The CDR3 loop spans 17 amino acids. DNA for the CDR3: TGTGCCAGCAGCTTCCATGGGGAGGGAAAACCTTCGCCTGAAGCTTTCTTT. Translating gives CASSFHGEGKPSPEAFF. Full variable domain (rest looked up from reference TRBV7-9 and TRBJ1-1): DTGVSQNPRHKITKRGQNVTFRCDPISEHNRLYWYRQTLGQGPEFLTYFQNEAQLEKSRLLSDRFSAERPKGSFSTLEIQRTEQGDSAMYLCASSFHGEGKPSPEAFFGQGTRLTVV.

V and J are TRBV6-1 and TRBJ2-1; 10 bases align to TRBD2. This CDR3 spans 18 amino acids. CDR1 MNHNS and CDR2 SASEGT come from the germline V gene. The ends lost 2 bases at V and 5 bases at J; junction bases unmatched: 12. CDR3 in DNA: TGTGCCAGCAGTGAAATGCCGGCACTAGCGGGGATGGACAATGAGCAGTTCTTC. It specifies CASSEMPALAGMDNEQFF.

The chain carries TRBV29-1 and TRBJ2-1; D is perhaps TRBD2 (7 bases). CDR1 is SQVTM and CDR2 is ANQGSEA in the germline V gene. The CDR3 contains 15 residues. V gave up 3 bases and J gave up 2 bases, with 14 bases separating them. CDR3 coding DNA: TGCAGCGTTGATGGGGGGGCCCCTACCTACAATGAGCAGTTCTTC. It yields the protein CSVDGGAPTYNEQFF.

The genes are TRBV7-2 and TRBJ1-4, with TRBD1 matching 8 bases. The CDR3 is 15 amino acids. CDR1 and CDR2 from the germline V gene are SGHTA and FQGNSA. Trimming removed 4 bases from V and 8 bases from J; junction bases left unmatched: 9. The CDR3 protein is CASSCGQGGEEKLFF. CDR3 sequence (DNA): TGTGCCAGCAGCTGTGGACAGGGCGGGGAAGAAAAACTGTTTTTT. The entire variable domain, with the rest obtained from reference TRBV7-2 and TRBJ1-4, is as follows: GAGVSQSPSNKVTEKGKDVELRCDPISGHTALYWYRQSLGQGLEFLIYFQGNSAPDKSGLPSDRFSAERTGGSVSTLTIQRTQQEDSAVYLCASSCGQGGEEKLFFGSGTQLSVL.

This clone has a handful of counts. The chain links TRBV30 to TRBJ1-6; TRBD1 matches 9 bases. Looked up from germline, CDR1 is GTSNPN and CDR2 is SVGIG (reference sequence). V was clipped by 2 bases and J by 8 bases; unmatched bases: 4. The CDR3 loop spans 14 amino acids. The CDR3 DNA reads TGTGCCTGGAGTCAGGGACAGGGTCATTCACCCCTCCACTTT. Amino acids: CAWSQGQGHSPLHF.

This chain joins TRBV11-2 and TRBJ1-6; 7 bases are a match to TRBD1. Germline trimming cut 8 bases from V and 1 base from J; bases unmatched to any gene: 8. Germline CDR1 and CDR2: SGHAT and FQNNGV. The length of the CDR3 is 16 residues. In DNA form, the CDR3 reads TGTGCCAGCGGGGGGCAGGGGGAATCCTATAATTCACCCCTCCACTTT. Translated: CASGGQGESYNSPLHF.

This clone was seen only once. The gene calls are TRBV2 and TRBJ2-1; TRBD2 agrees at 9 bases. Germline lookup yields CDR1 SNHLY and CDR2 FYNNEI. J gave up 0 bases and V 6 bases, and 6 bases lay outside the gene matches. This CDR3 is 16 amino acids long. CDR3 sequence (DNA): TGTGCCAGCAGCGATCTAGCGGGGATCTCCTACAATGAGCAGTTCTTC. Encoded protein: CASSDLAGISYNEQFF.

The chain joins TRBV14 to TRBJ1-2; 10 bases are shared with TRBD1. In germline, CDR1 is SGHDN, CDR2 FVKESK. CDR3 length: 15 residues. The V and J ends lost 1 base and 6 bases, in that order; junction bases with no gene match: 5. CDR3 protein: CASSQAGQGSDGYTF. CDR3 DNA: TGTGCCAGCAGCCAAGCGGGACAGGGGAGCGATGGCTACACCTTC.

This chain joins TRBV11-2 and TRBJ1-2, with D maybe TRBD1 (6 bases). This CDR3 comprises 15 residues. Trimming cost V 5 bases and J 2 bases, with 15 bases left between them. The germline V gene has CDR1 SGHAT and CDR2 FQNNGV. CDR3 coding DNA: TGTGCCAGCAGCACCTCGCCAGGGGTAAACTATGGCTACACCTTC. Translating it yields CASSTSPGVNYGYTF.

The J gene is TRBJ1-2, the V gene TRBV14; the D is unclear. Germline assignment: CDR1 SGHDN and CDR2 FVKESK. The V end was cut by 0 bases, the J end by 2 bases, with 10 bases between. This CDR3 spans 15 amino acids. The chain's CDR3 is CASSQDEALNYGYTF. As DNA, the CDR3 is TGTGCCAGCAGCCAAGATGAGGCCTTAAACTATGGCTACACCTTC.

This chain links TRBV30 with TRBJ2-1; possibly TRBD2 for D (6 bases). V lost 8 bases and J lost 3, with 8 bases in between. CDR3 length: 11 residues. The germline V gene has CDR1 GTSNPN and CDR2 SVGIG (reference sequence). This chain's CDR3 is CARGFYNEQFF. CDR3 sequence (DNA): TGTGCCCGGGGGTTCTACAATGAGCAGTTCTTC.

This chain uses TRBV4-1 with TRBJ2-1; 7 bases agree with TRBD2. CDR3 size: 16 residues. V gave up 0 bases and J gave up 8 bases; unmatched junction bases: 10. CDR1 is MGHRA, CDR2 YSYEKL, per germline. The CDR3 here is CASSQDPLGLVDEQFF. The CDR3 coding sequence is TGCGCCAGCAGCCAAGATCCCCTCGGACTAGTCGATGAGCAGTTCTTC.

J is TRBJ2-6 and V is TRBV19; maybe TRBD1 (6 bases). V lost 7 bases and J 3 bases, leaving 13 bases between the germline ends. CDR1 and CDR2 from the germline V gene are LNHDA and SQIVND (reference sequence). This CDR3 region has 15 residues. The CDR3 DNA is TGTGCCAGTATACCACAGGGTGGTGGGGCCAACGTCCTGACTTTC. Translation gives CASIPQGGGANVLTF. Drawing the rest from reference TRBV19 and TRBJ2-6, the complete variable domain is DGGITQSPKYLFRKEGQNVTLSCEQNLNHDAMYWYRQDPGQGLRLIYYSQIVNDFQKGDIAEGYSVSREKKESFPLTVTSAQKNPTAFYLCASIPQGGGANVLTFGAGSRLTVL.

This clone has only one observation. This chain connects TRBV7-8 to TRBJ2-2, with 12 bases lining up with TRBD2. The CDR3 consists of 21 residues. CDR1 is SGHVS, CDR2 FQNEAQ, per germline. V lost 3 bases to trimming and J lost 5 bases; unmatched junction nucleotides: 19. In DNA, the CDR3 is TGTGCCAGCAGCTTGATGAAGGCTAGCGGGGGGGCGGTAGAAGTTACCGGGGAGCTGTTTTTT. Protein product: CASSLMKASGGAVEVTGELFF.

This clone was observed a handful of times. The rearrangement uses TRBV19 and TRBJ1-5; TRBD1 agrees at 9 bases. J lost 2 bases, V lost 9 bases, and 8 bases had no gene match. Germline V gene sequence: CDR1 LNHDA, CDR2 SQIVND (reference sequence). This CDR3 has 15 amino acids. This chain's CDR3 is CASADRGERNQPQHF. The CDR3 DNA reads TGTGCCAGCGCGGACAGGGGAGAACGCAATCAGCCCCAGCATTTT.

This clone was counted a few times. This rearrangement joins TRBV27 to TRBJ1-2; no definite D call. The germline CDR1 and CDR2 sequences are MNHEY and SMNVEV (reference sequence). This CDR3 region has 15 residues. V lost 5 bases and J 4 bases, leaving 17 bases between the germline ends. CDR3 bases: TGTGCCAGCAGTAGATCAGGCTCCCGGTCCTATGGCTACACCTTC. Its protein product is CASSRSGSRSYGYTF.

This rearrangement joins TRBV9 to TRBJ1-3; TRBD1 aligns across 9 bases. Germline trimming cut 0 bases from V and 2 bases from J; bases unmatched to any gene: 9. Germline V gene sequence: CDR1 SGDLS, CDR2 YYNGEE. This CDR3 is built from 18 residues. CDR3 nucleotide sequence: TGTGCCAGCAGCGTAGGCCGGGGGACAGGGTCCCCTGGAAACACCATATATTTT. It yields the protein CASSVGRGTGSPGNTIYF. Supplemented by reference TRBV9 and TRBJ1-3, the full variable domain reads DSGVTQTPKHLITATGQRVTLRCSPRSGDLSVYWYQQSLDQGLQFLIQYYNGEERAKGNILERFSAQQFPDLHSELNLSSLELGDSALYFCASSVGRGTGSPGNTIYFGEGSWLTVV.

This chain links TRBV19 with TRBJ2-2; no reliable D call. Germline-derived CDR1 and CDR2 are LNHDA and SQIVND (reference sequence). V lost 3 bases and J 4 bases, leaving 9 bases between the germline ends. The length of the CDR3 is 14 residues. CDR3 DNA sequence: TGTGCCAGTAGTATGAGAGTTGTCACCGGGGAGCTGTTTTTT. Encoded protein: CASSMRVVTGELFF.